These T cell receptor beta chains were read from a single sample in a study of blood T cell repertoires in COVID-19. Method: immunoSEQ multiplex PCR; TCRdb's copy keeps in-frame clones and lacks some. The sample yields 53,000 or so clones, roughly 90% seen once. The sample was peripheral blood. The receptors were sampled from a human donor in a cohort sampled during active COVID-19. Both conserved end residues are part of each CDR3. D genes are given only for firm matches. Size values are once, few and many counts, or a class for expanded clones, and some rows have none.

J | size | D | V | CDR3 | DNA
TRBJ2-7 | . | . | TRBV11-3 | CASSLHPGTEQYF | TGTGCCAGCAGCTTACACCCGGGAACCGAGCAGTACTTC
TRBJ1-2 | . | TRBD1 | TRBV7-2 | CASSEDRVNYGYTF | TGTGCCAGCAGCGAGGACAGGGTAAACTATGGCTACACCTTC
TRBJ1-1 | . | TRBD1 | TRBV18 | CASSYGTGGMEAFF | TGTGCCAGCTCGTACGGGACAGGGGGAATGGAGGCTTTCTTT
TRBJ2-2 | . | . | TRBV6-5 | CASIRQTNTGELFF | TGTGCCAGCATACGACAGACGAACACCGGGGAGCTGTTTTTT
TRBJ1-5 | . | . | TRBV27 | CASSLSAFNSNQPQHF | TGTGCCAGCAGTTTATCGGCTTTTAATAGCAATCAGCCCCAGCATTTT
TRBJ2-7 | . | TRBD1 | TRBV28 | CASNGQGANYEQYF | TGTGCCAGCAACGGACAGGGGGCTAACTACGAGCAGTACTTC
TRBJ1-1 | . | . | TRBV7-9 | CASSLPGSYGNTEAFF | TGTGCCAGCAGCTTACCCGGGTCCTACGGTAACACTGAAGCTTTCTTT
TRBJ2-1 | . | TRBD2 | TRBV30 | CAWSVQAGSYNEQFF | TGTGCCTGGAGTGTACAAGCGGGGTCCTACAATGAGCAGTTCTTC
TRBJ2-3 | few | TRBD2 | TRBV9 | CASSQTSGRVGDTQYF | TGTGCCAGCAGCCAGACTAGCGGGAGGGTCGGGGATACGCAGTATTTT
TRBJ1-2 | . | TRBD1 | TRBV5-8 | CASSLGPTGNGYTF | TGTGCCAGCAGCTTGGGCCCGACAGGGAATGGCTACACCTTC
TRBJ2-5 | . | . | TRBV2 | CASSRARGETQYF | TGTGCCAGCAGCCGAGCCCGAGGAGAGACCCAGTACTTC
TRBJ1-1 | . | . | TRBV12-5 | CASGLVQGEAFF | TGTGCTAGTGGTTTGGTACAGGGAGAAGCTTTCTTT
TRBJ1-6 | . | . | TRBV28 | CASRFSLNSPLHF | TGTGCCAGCAGGTTCTCCCTCAATTCACCCCTCCACTTT
TRBJ2-1 | once | . | TRBV28 | CASSLARAGYNEQFF | TGTGCCAGCAGTTTAGCGAGGGCCGGTTACAATGAGCAGTTCTTC
TRBJ2-1 | . | TRBD1 | TRBV30 | CAWSMLQGAYNEQFF | TGTGCCTGGAGTATGTTACAGGGGGCATACAATGAGCAGTTCTTC
TRBJ1-1 | . | . | TRBV5-4 | CASSFIRRPEAFF | TGTGCCAGCAGCTTTATTCGGAGACCTGAAGCTTTCTTT
TRBJ2-1 | . | . | TRBV5-6 | CASSFRGSGNEQFF | TGTGCCAGCAGCTTTAGGGGTTCGGGCAATGAGCAGTTCTTC
TRBJ2-1 | . | . | TRBV6-5 | CASSYSLEGREQFF | TGTGCCAGCAGTTATAGTTTGGAGGGACGTGAGCAGTTCTTC
TRBJ1-1 | once | TRBD1 | TRBV11-3 | CASSSRTGATEAFF | TGTGCCAGCAGCTCCCGGACAGGGGCCACTGAAGCTTTCTTT
TRBJ2-3 | . | TRBD2 | TRBV4-1 | CASSHGRGGLADTQYF | TGCGCCAGCAGCCACGGACGGGGGGGCCTAGCAGATACGCAGTATTTT
TRBJ1-4 | . | TRBD1 | TRBV5-6 | CASSYAGTGREKLFF | TGTGCCAGCAGCTACGCCGGGACAGGGAGAGAAAAACTGTTTTTT
TRBJ1-6 | . | . | TRBV11-2 | CASSGDFGGNSPLHF | TGTGCCAGCAGCGGGGACTTTGGAGGGAATTCACCCCTCCACTTT